The rows below give T cell receptor beta chains drawn from one sample of a study of a mutant IDH1 vaccine in newly diagnosed glioma. The protocol was immunoSEQ multiplex PCR, while the TCRdb copy is restricted to in-frame clones and leaves out a portion. Among 75,000 to 100,000 clones listed, roughly 90% were seen once. The material was PBMCs, obtained from a glioma patient treated with radiotherapy, temozolomide or both. All receptors come from a woman aged 45-60 years with glioma. Each CDR3 is given with its conserved first and last residue. The D gene is left open where the match is weak. Clone size is shown for a subset of rows, as once, few, many or a class of expanded clone.

NA TRBJ1-5 15 NA TRBV2 CASSPQGDSNQPQHF TGTGCCAGCAGTCCGCAGGGAGATAGCAATCAGCCCCAGCATTTT
NA TRBJ1-2 13 NA TRBV6-5 CASSEETGGGYTF TGTGCCAGCAGTGAAGAGACTGGGGGTGGCTACACCTTC
NA TRBJ2-3 12 NA TRBV7-9 CASSLDGDTQYF TGTGCCAGCAGCTTAGACGGGGATACGCAGTATTTT
NA TRBJ2-1 12 NA TRBV5-1 CASSFQYNEQFF TGCGCCAGCAGCTTCCAATACAATGAGCAGTTCTTC
NA TRBJ2-7 9 NA TRBV20-1 CSAGYEQYF TGCAGTGCTGGATACGAGCAGTACTTC
NA TRBJ1-1 13 NA TRBV28 CASRWTENTEAFF TGTGCCAGCAGATGGACGGAGAACACTGAAGCTTTCTTT
few TRBJ2-7 15 NA TRBV7-9 CASSLGQTRGYEQYF TGTGCCAGCAGCTTAGGTCAGACTCGGGGCTACGAGCAGTACTTC
NA TRBJ1-4 16 NA TRBV2 CASSEVPGSTNEKLFF TGTGCCAGCAGTGAAGTGCCCGGGTCAACTAATGAAAAACTGTTTTTT
NA TRBJ1-1 13 NA TRBV28 CASSLDRNTEAFF TGTGCCAGCAGTCTCGACAGAAACACTGAAGCTTTCTTT
NA TRBJ2-2 16 NA TRBV7-2 CASRLREGGRIGELFF TGTGCCAGCAGGCTCAGGGAGGGGGGCAGGATCGGGGAGCTGTTTTTT
NA TRBJ2-3 15 TRBD1 TRBV27 CASSYRGRGTDTQYF TGTGCCAGCAGTTACAGGGGGCGGGGGACAGATACGCAGTATTTT
once TRBJ2-1 15 NA TRBV18 CASSPREGLYNEQFF TGTGCCAGCTCACCACGAGAGGGCCTCTACAATGAGCAGTTCTTC
NA TRBJ2-1 15 TRBD2 TRBV5-1 CATRTTGTRSNEQFF TGCGCCACCAGAACGACCGGGACTAGATCCAATGAGCAGTTCTTC
NA TRBJ2-7 17 NA TRBV4-1 CASSPQEGRQRSYEQYF TGCGCCAGCAGCCCTCAGGAGGGGCGGCAACGCTCCTACGAGCAGTACTTC
NA TRBJ1-5 15 NA TRBV19 CASTSGGYSNQPQHF TGTGCCAGTACCTCTGGGGGGTATAGCAATCAGCCCCAGCATTTT
NA TRBJ2-7 16 TRBD1 TRBV6-1 CASSERQGVNRYEQYF TGTGCCAGCAGTGAAAGACAGGGGGTAAACCGCTACGAGCAGTACTTC